This T cell receptor beta chain appears in the sequencing data of a study of shared clonotypes between healthy human individuals. Study-wide context: Each donor contributed plates that comprised three CD4 naive, three CD4 memory, two CD8 naive and one CD8 memory.

CDR1 and CDR2 (germline): SGHTA, FQGNSA. The CDR3 is made up of 15 amino acids. The V end was cut by 5 bases, the J end by 7 bases, with 19 bases between. The method was immunoSEQ multiplex PCR; TCRdb's version includes in-frame clones alone and lacks a portion of them. The sample contains 2,500,000 or so clones, around 93% of which appear only once. The sample taken for sequencing was naive CD4+ T cells from PBMCs. Noted subset: CD45RA+ positively selected. This TCR was recovered from a man between 18 and 29 years old in good health. Some clones in this sample may be carry-over from other donors' samples. The chain carries TRBV7-2 and TRBJ2-3, with D tentatively TRBD1 (5 bases). DNA of the CDR3: TGTGCCAGCAGCCCTGAGGCAGGGAAGGCAAATACGCAGTATTTT. It encodes CASSPEAGKANTQYF.